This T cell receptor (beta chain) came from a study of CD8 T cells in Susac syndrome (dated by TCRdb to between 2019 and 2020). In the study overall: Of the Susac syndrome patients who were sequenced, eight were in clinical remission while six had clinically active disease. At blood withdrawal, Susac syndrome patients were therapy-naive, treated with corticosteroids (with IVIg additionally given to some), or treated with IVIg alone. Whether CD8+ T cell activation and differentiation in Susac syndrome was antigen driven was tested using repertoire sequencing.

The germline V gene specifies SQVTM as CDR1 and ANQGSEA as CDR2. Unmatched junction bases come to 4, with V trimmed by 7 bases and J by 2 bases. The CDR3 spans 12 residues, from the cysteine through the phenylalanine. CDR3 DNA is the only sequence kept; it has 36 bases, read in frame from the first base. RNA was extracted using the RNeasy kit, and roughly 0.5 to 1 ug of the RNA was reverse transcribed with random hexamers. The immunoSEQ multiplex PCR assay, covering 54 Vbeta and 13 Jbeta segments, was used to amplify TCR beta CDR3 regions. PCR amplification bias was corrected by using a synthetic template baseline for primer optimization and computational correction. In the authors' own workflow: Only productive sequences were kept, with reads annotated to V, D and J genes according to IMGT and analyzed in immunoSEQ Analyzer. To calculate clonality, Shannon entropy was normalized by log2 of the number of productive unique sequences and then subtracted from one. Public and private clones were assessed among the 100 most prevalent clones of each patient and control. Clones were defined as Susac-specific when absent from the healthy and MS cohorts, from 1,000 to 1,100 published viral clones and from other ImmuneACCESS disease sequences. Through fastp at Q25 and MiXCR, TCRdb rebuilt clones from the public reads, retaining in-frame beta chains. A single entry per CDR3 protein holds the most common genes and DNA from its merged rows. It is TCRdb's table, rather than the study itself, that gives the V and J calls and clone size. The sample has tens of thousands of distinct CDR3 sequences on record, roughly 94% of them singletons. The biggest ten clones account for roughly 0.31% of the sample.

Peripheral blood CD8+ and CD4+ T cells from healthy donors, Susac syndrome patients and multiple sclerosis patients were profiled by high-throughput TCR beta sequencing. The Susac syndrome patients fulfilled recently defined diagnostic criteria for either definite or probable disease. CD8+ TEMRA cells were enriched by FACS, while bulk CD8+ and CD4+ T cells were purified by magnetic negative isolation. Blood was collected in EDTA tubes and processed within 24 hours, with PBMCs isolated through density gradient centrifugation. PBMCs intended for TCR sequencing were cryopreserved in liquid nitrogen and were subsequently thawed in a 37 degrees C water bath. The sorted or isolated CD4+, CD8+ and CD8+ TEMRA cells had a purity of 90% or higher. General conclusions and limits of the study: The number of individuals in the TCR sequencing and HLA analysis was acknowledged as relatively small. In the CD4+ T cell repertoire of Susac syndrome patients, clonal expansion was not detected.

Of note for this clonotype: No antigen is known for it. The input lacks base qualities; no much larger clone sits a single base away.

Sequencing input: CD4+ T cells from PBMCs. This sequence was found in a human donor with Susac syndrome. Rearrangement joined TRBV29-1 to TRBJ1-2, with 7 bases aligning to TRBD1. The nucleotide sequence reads TGCAGCGCGGAACAGGGGAACTATGGCTACACCTTC. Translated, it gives CSAEQGNYGYTF. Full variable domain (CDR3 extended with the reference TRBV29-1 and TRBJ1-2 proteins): SAVISQKPSRDICQRGTSLTIQCQVDSQVTMMFWYRQQPGQSLTLIATANQGSEATYESGFVIDKFPISRPNLTFSTLTVSNMSPEDSSIYLCSAEQGNYGYTFGSGTRLTVV.